The subject of this entry is one T cell receptor beta chain. The junction departs from germline at one end; a sequencing error may be responsible. The data belong to a study of cytomegalovirus exposure and HLA in healthy donors. Use of 60 Vbeta and 13 Jbeta primers characterized the PCR. Profiling relied on immunoSEQ multiplex PCR, and the TCRdb table lists in-frame clones only, not all of them. The repertoire holds around 150,000 clones, with approximately 61% as singletons. CDR3 length: 13 amino acids. Germline V gene data show CDR1 as SSHAT and CDR2 as FNYEAQ (reference sequence). The sample comprised PBMCs. The chain couples TRBV7-7 to TRBJ2-2; D unresolved. This receptor was identified in a human donor in good health. CDR3 protein: CASSLDGTGELFF. CDR3 DNA sequence: TGTGCTAGCAGCTTAGACGGGACCGGGGAGCTGTTTTTT. Based on the CDR3 plus reference TRBV7-7 and TRBJ2-2, the full variable domain is GAGVSQSPRYKVTKRGQDVTLRCDPISSHATLYWYQQALGQGPEFLTYFNYEAQPDKSGLPSDRFSAERPEGSISTLTIQRTEQRDSAMYRCASSLDGTGELFFGEGSRLTVL.